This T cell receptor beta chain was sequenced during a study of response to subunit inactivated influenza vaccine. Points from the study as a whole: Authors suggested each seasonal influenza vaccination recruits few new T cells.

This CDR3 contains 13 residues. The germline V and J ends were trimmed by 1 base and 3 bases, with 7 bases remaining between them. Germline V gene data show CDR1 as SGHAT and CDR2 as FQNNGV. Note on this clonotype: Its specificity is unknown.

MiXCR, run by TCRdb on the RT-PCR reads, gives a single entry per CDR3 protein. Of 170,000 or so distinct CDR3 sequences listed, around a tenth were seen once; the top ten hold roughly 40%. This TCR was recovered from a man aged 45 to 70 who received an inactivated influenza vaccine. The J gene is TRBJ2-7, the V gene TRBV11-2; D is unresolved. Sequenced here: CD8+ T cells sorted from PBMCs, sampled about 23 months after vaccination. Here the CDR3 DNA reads TGTGCCAGCAGCTTAGCTAACGACTACGAGCAGTACTTC. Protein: CASSLANDYEQYF.